This TCR beta chain emerged from a study of blood T cell repertoires in COVID-19 (dated by TCRdb to about 2020). About the study as a whole: The collaborator samples originated in the United States, Italy and Spain and spanned the acute and convalescent phases of COVID-19. A de-identified subject ID, COVID-19 status, age in years and sex were almost always included in the sample metadata. HLA class I and class II types, where available, came from metadata supplied by the sample provider rather than from assay-based typing. The samples were drawn from the first 160 participants of the ongoing ImmuneRACE study and from over 950 subjects provided by 6 global collaborators. The prospective study material was composed of cDNA or gDNA derived from T cells, B-cell-depleted T cells, or PBMCs. The dataset comprised deeply sampled blood TCRbeta repertoires from subjects exposed to, actively infected with, or recovered from COVID-19. The repertoires were released in a freely available public database meant as a resource for research on the immune response to SARS-CoV-2.

CDR1 and CDR2, per the germline V gene, are SGHTA and FQGNSA. Trimming costs V 6 bases and J 0 bases, and their ends lie 15 bases apart. The CDR3 starts with the cysteine, ends with the phenylalanine, and has 15 residues. Just the 45-base CDR3 DNA is kept, in frame starting at base 1. Broader findings and caveats from the paper: The amount of clinical and demographic metadata varied by source and participant and was provided uncurated.

This clone was seen just once. Its antigen is unknown. No clone much larger than this one lies a single base away; base qualities are absent. The collaborating institutions used their own protocols to collect whole blood in K2EDTA tubes. For TCRbeta analysis, collaborator samples were shipped as frozen whole blood, as isolated PBMCs, or as DNA extracted from either sample type. TCRbeta CDR3 regions were amplified from genomic DNA using the immunoSEQ Assay, a bias-controlled multiplex PCR. Per the authors' processing: The number of nucleated cells in each sample was estimated by amplification of reference gene primers within the assay. To quantify the absolute abundance of each unique TCRbeta CDR3 rearrangement, sequence reads were collapsed and filtered. For each sample, productive Simpson clonality was calculated as the square root of Simpson's diversity index across productive rearrangements. Held by TCRdb, this immuneACCESS table contains in-frame sequences only and omits some clones. Under half of the omission traces to an unresolved V gene where checked; the cause of the rest is unknown. The DNA was the basis for D and trimming; V, J and clone size are from that table. This sample comprises hundreds of thousands of clones, roughly 83% of them detected only once. Of the sample, about 8.1% is held by the ten largest clones.

Recombination joined TRBV7-2 with TRBJ2-7; the D gene cannot be resolved reliably. Sequencing used peripheral blood. The receptor comes from a man older than 75 with acute or convalescent COVID-19. CDR3 sequence: CASRPPAQSSYEQYF. In nucleotide form, the sequence is TGTGCCAGCAGACCCCCGGCACAGAGCTCCTACGAGCAGTACTTC.